Here is one T cell receptor beta chain with its context. Germline CDR1 SGHRS, CDR2 YFSETQ. The V segment lost 9 bases and the J segment 10 bases; nucleotides outside the gene matches: 12. The CDR3 runs to 12 residues. Some clones are missing from TCRdb's copy, which holds only in-frame ones; the method was immunoSEQ multiplex PCR. Of about 350,000 clones in the sample, more than 75% are singletons; the top ten hold about 5.7%. The sample belongs to a study of blood T cell repertoires in COVID-19. Overall study: Sample material is recorded as cDNA or gDNA derived from T cells, B-cell-depleted T cells, or PBMCs.

Self-reported history from a screening survey and questionnaire set each donor's cohort. The chain joins TRBV5-1 to TRBJ1-2, with 7 bases identical to TRBD1. Material: PBMCs or T cells enriched from blood (not recorded which). The origin of this receptor is a woman younger than 45 who had recovered from COVID-19. CDR3 DNA: TGCGCCACCAGAGAAGGACAGGACCCCTACACCTTC. This translates into CATREGQDPYTF.